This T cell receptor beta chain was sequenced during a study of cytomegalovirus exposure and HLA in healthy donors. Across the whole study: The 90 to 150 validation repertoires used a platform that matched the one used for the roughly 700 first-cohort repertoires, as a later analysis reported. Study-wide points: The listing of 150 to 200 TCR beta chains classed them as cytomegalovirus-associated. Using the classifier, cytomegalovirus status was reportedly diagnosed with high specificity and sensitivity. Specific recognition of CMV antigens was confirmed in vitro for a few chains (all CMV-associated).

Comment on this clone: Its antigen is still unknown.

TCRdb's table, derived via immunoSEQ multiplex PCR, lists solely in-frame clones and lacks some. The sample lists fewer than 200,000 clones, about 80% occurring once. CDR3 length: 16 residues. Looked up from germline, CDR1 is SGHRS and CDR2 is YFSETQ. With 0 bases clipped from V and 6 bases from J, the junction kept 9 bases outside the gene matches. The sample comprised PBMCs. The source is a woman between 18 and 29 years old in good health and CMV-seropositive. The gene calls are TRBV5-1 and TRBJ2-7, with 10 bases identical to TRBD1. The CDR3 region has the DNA TGCGCCAGCAGCTTGGGGGTTTGGGACAGGGGAGGCGAGCAGTACTTC. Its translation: CASSLGVWDRGGEQYF.